A single TCR beta chain is shown here with its context. The source of the sample is a study of CD8+ T cells in alopecia areata. Following RNA extraction, reverse transcription yielded cDNA that acted as the sequencing template. Assay: immunoSEQ multiplex PCR; the TCRdb copy retains only in-frame clones and omits some. This sample has 150,000 to 200,000 clones, with approximately 59% found just once. The J segment lost 9 bases and the V segment lost 4 bases, leaving 11 bases of the junction unmatched. Germline CDR1 SQVTM, CDR2 ANQGSEA. This CDR3 region has 13 residues. The source is a human donor with alopecia areata. This chain joins TRBV29-1 and TRBJ1-2, with 7 positions matching TRBD1. The sample was CD4+ T cells sorted from blood, taken at week 0. The CDR3 region has the DNA TGCAGCGTTGGGTCAACAGGGGCCGGACGCTACACCTTC. It specifies CSVGSTGAGRYTF.